This entry lists 10 T cell receptor beta chains sequenced from one sample in a study of human T cells and chemical hapten exposure. From the RACE reads, TCRdb called clonotypes with MiXCR, one entry per CDR3 protein. Seen here are just under 350,000 distinct CDR3 sequences, approximately 6.3% observed once, and the top ten hold 8.4%. Time point meaning: patch test 1, 2 weeks after DPC sensitization. Treatment of the sample: therapeutic diphenylcyclopropenone sensitization with weekly scalp DPC. The source was whole blood, collected in connection with sensitization to the hapten diphenylcyclopropenone (DPC). The receptors were sampled from a woman between 18 and 29 years old with alopecia areata. Some clones in this sample may be carry-over from other donors' samples.

In its sample, this clonotype was seen a few times. This sequence joins TRBV3-1 and TRBJ2-1, with a tentative D call TRBD1 (6 bases). There are 13 residues in the CDR3. Germline V lookup: CDR1 LGHDT, CDR2 YNNKEL (reference sequence). V was shortened by 4 bases and J by 4 bases, with 8 bases between the two germline ends. Here the CDR3 DNA reads TGTGCCAGCAGCCCTACAGGGTACAATGAGCAGTTCTTC. This sequence encodes CASSPTGYNEQFF.

The chain joins TRBV2 to TRBJ2-1, with D perhaps TRBD2 (6 bases). Germline V gene sequence: CDR1 SNHLY, CDR2 FYNNEI. CDR3 length: 13 residues. The V end was cut by 9 bases, the J end by 0 bases, with 9 bases between. The CDR3 DNA reads TGTGCCAGTTTCGGGGGCTCCTACAATGAGCAGTTCTTC. Encoded protein: CASFGGSYNEQFF.

This clonotype has only a few counts. J is TRBJ2-2 and V is TRBV2, with D possibly being TRBD1 (7 bases). CDR3 length equals 15 residues. V shed 5 bases and J shed 4 bases, with 14 bases lying between them. Germline values: CDR1 SNHLY, CDR2 FYNNEI. DNA for the CDR3: TGTGCCAGCAGTCCGACAGGGAGGAGCACCGGGGAGCTGTTTTTT. Its translation is CASSPTGRSTGELFF.

At least ten counts were recorded for this clonotype. This sequence joins TRBV3-1 and TRBJ2-7; D gene unclear. The germline V and J ends were trimmed by 3 bases and 3 bases, with 6 bases remaining between them. The length of the CDR3 is 12 residues. Per the germline V gene, CDR1 is LGHDT and CDR2 is YNNKEL (reference sequence). The CDR3 spells CASSHFFYEQYF. CDR3 bases: TGTGCCAGCAGCCATTTCTTCTACGAGCAGTACTTC.

This clonotype came up a few times. This chain connects TRBV3-1 to TRBJ1-2, with D possibly being TRBD1 (5 bases). With 0 bases removed from V and 4 bases from J, the gap between germline ends came to 18 bases. The CDR3 runs to 17 residues. Germline CDR1 and CDR2: LGHDT and YNNKEL (reference sequence). CDR3 in DNA: TGTGCCAGCAGCCAAGAAGCTAAGGGGCCGATCAGCTATGGCTACACCTTC. Protein sequence: CASSQEAKGPISYGYTF.

This clonotype was seen more than once but under ten times. This sequence joins TRBV6-1 and TRBJ2-3, with a weak D call TRBD1 (6 bases). The length of the CDR3 is 16 residues. Germline CDR1 MNHNS, CDR2 SASEGT. V was shortened by 2 bases and J by 0 bases, with 12 bases between the two germline ends. CDR3 in amino acids: CASSEWQGPSTDTQYF. CDR3 nucleotides: TGTGCCAGCAGTGAATGGCAGGGGCCTAGCACAGATACGCAGTATTTT.

This sequence joins TRBV12-3 or TRBV12-4 and TRBJ1-4; possible D gene TRBD1, 6 bases. Trimming shortened V by 2 bases and J by 4 bases, and 11 bases separated the two germline ends. The CDR3 runs 15 residues. CDR3 loop: CASSLMTGHNEKLFF. CDR3 in DNA: TGTGCCAGCAGTTTAATGACAGGCCATAATGAAAAACTGTTTTTT.

The genes are TRBV20-1 and TRBJ1-1; no clear D. The germline V gene has CDR1 DFQATT and CDR2 SNEGSKA (reference sequence). This CDR3 has 12 amino acids. Trimming stripped 3 bases from V and 3 bases from J, with 8 bases between. CDR3 DNA: TGCAGTGCTAGCGATAAAGACACTGAAGCTTTCTTT. This translates into CSASDKDTEAFF.

This clonotype was detected a few times. This rearrangement joins TRBV2 to TRBJ2-3, with 8 bases aligning to TRBD2. Trimming took 1 base from V and 12 from J; bases not matched to a gene: 6. CDR3 length: 13 amino acids. In germline, CDR1 is SNHLY, CDR2 FYNNEI. The CDR3 region is CASSEEVSGGQYF. The CDR3 DNA sequence: TGTGCCAGCAGTGAAGAGGTGAGCGGGGGCCAGTATTTT.

There are a few counts of this clonotype. The chain combines TRBV9 with TRBJ2-3, with TRBD2 matching over 9 bases. Germline V gene data show CDR1 as SGDLS and CDR2 as YYNGEE. The length of the CDR3 is 18 residues. Trimming cost V 4 bases and J 7 bases; bases outside gene matches: 19. The chain's CDR3 is CASSPRNPRSGGLHTQYF. For the CDR3, the DNA is TGTGCCAGCAGCCCCCGAAATCCACGCAGCGGGGGGCTTCATACGCAGTATTTT.